The T cell receptor (beta chain) under discussion was sequenced for a study of sequential checkpoint blockade in melanoma. Study background: Maintenance nivolumab came after either treatment sequence. DNA from over 80 pretreatment tumor samples underwent TCRβ immunosequencing.

Germline V gene data show CDR1 as SGDLS and CDR2 as YYNGEE. CDR3 length: 14 residues. Trimming pared 4 bases from V and 7 bases from J, leaving 14 bases between. The sample's treatment: randomized to nivolumab then ipilimumab (arm A) or the reverse (arm B). Patients had received no earlier DNA-damaging chemotherapy. Here immunoSEQ multiplex PCR was the method, and the copy in TCRdb shows in-frame clones only, minus some. Seen here are 5,000 to 8,000 clones, roughly a fifth observed once, and the top ten hold 15% to 20%. This clone was detected only a few times. Its antigen remains unidentified. Whole-study findings and limits: In arm A, pretreatment tumor clonality was associated with response.

This specimen was tumor tissue (inferred from file names), taken from a patient given nivolumab and ipilimumab in sequence. The rearrangement joins TRBV9 to TRBJ1-4; D uncertain. This receptor was taken from a human donor with melanoma. For the CDR3, the DNA is TGTGCCAGCAGCACGGACTTGGCAAGTGAAAAACTGTTTTTT. Protein: CASSTDLASEKLFF.